Described below is a single T cell receptor (beta chain) sequence and its context. Its antigen is undetermined. The data were obtained in a study of OX40 agonist ivuxolimab in advanced cancers. Background on the study: Age averaged around 60 years (range roughly 20 to 90), and approximately 80% were male. Study-level results: The 0.1-3.0 mg/kg partial responders had among the lowest clonal expansion.

Trimming took 1 base from V and 7 from J, leaving 14 bases between them. From germline, CDR1 is SGHTA and CDR2 FQGNSA. CDR3 length equals 14 residues. The protocol was immunoSEQ multiplex PCR, while the TCRdb copy is restricted to in-frame clones and leaves out a portion. This sample has tens of thousands of clones, with around 78% found just once. The starting material was CD4+ or CD8+ T cells sorted from blood, obtained in a trial of the OX40 agonist ivuxolimab. The V call is TRBV7-2, the J call TRBJ2-7; maybe TRBD1 (5 bases). The clonotype comes from an adult with an advanced solid tumor such as melanoma, head and neck, liver or kidney cancer. The DNA for the CDR3 is TGTGCCAGCAGCTTAGGGGGCCCCCTCCGGGAGCAGTACTTC. This codes for CASSLGGPLREQYF. The full variable domain, in which reference TRBV7-2 and TRBJ2-7 provide the parts outside the CDR3, is GAGVSQSPSNKVTEKGKDVELRCDPISGHTALYWYRQSLGQGLEFLIYFQGNSAPDKSGLPSDRFSAERTGGSVSTLTIQRTQQEDSAVYLCASSLGGPLREQYFGPGTRLTVT.